Below, one T cell receptor beta chain is given with its context. Its cognate antigen is unknown. The data derive from a study of cytomegalovirus exposure and HLA in healthy donors. Study-wide results and limits: The Asian-associated ancestry cluster reportedly had fewer N-insertions than the approximately 700-donor mean in a later analysis.

The CDR3 is made up of 14 amino acids. In germline, CDR1 is SGHRS, CDR2 YFSETQ. V lost 0 bases and J lost 1, with 8 bases in between. PCR primers comprised 60 Vbeta and 13 Jbeta primers. Produced via immunoSEQ multiplex PCR; TCRdb's table is partial and in-frame only. Of roughly 130,000 clones listed, approximately 82% are singletons. The sequence came from a boy between 2 and 10 years old in good health and CMV-seronegative. Sequencing was carried out using PBMCs. The J gene is TRBJ2-7, the V gene TRBV5-1; maybe TRBD2 (5 bases). CDR3 nucleotides: TGCGCCAGCAGCTTGGCCGGGGAGTCCTACGAGCAGTACTTC. This gives the protein CASSLAGESYEQYF. Variable domain in full (rest from reference TRBV5-1 and TRBJ2-7): KAGVTQTPRYLIKTRGQQVTLSCSPISGHRSVSWYQQTPGQGLQFLFEYFSETQRNKGNFPGRFSGRQFSNSRSEMNVSTLELGDSALYLCASSLAGESYEQYFGPGTRLTVT.